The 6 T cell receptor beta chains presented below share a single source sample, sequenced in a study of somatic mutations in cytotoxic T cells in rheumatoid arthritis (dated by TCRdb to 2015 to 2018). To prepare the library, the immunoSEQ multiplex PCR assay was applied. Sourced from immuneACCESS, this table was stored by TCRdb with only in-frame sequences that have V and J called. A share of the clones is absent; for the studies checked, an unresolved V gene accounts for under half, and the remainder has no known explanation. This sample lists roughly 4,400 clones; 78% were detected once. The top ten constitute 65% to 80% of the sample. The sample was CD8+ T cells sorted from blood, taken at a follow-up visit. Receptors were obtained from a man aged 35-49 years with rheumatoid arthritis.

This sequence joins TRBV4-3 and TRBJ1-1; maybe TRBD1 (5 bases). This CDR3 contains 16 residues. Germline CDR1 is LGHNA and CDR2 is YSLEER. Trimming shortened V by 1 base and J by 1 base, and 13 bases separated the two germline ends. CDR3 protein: CASSQGLSQGNTEAFF. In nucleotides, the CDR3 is TGCGCCAGCAGCCAAGGCCTCAGTCAGGGGAACACTGAAGCTTTCTTT.

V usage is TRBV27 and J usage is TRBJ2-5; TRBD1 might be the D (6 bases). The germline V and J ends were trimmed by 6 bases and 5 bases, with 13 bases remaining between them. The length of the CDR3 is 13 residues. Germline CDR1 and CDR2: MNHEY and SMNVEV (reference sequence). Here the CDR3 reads CASSQGFGETQYF. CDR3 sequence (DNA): TGTGCCAGCAGCCAGGGGTTTGGTGAGACCCAGTACTTC.

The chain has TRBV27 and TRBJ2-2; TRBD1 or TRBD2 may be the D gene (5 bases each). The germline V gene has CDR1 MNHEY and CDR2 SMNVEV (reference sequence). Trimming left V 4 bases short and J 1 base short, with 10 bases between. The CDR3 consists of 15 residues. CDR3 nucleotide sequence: TGTGCCAGCAGTTACGGGACCCGGAACACCGGGGAGCTGTTTTTT. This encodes CASSYGTRNTGELFF.

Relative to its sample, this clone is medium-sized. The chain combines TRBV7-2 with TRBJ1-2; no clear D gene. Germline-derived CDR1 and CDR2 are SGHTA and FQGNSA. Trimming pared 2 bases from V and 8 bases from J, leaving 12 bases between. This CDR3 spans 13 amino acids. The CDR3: CASSLTTVNGYTF. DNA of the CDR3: TGTGCCAGCAGCTTAACAACAGTTAACGGCTACACCTTC.

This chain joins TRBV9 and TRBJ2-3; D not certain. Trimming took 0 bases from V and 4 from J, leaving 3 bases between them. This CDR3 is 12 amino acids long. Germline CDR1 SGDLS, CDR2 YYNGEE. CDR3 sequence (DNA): TGTGCCAGCAGCGTAGGGGCAGATACGCAGTATTTT. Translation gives CASSVGADTQYF.

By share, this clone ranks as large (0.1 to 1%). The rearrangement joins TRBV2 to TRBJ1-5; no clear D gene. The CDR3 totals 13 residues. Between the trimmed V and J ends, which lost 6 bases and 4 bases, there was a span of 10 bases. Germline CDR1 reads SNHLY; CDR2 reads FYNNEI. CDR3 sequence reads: CASRIHSNQPQHF. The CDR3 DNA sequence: TGTGCCAGCAGGATCCACAGTAATCAGCCCCAGCATTTT. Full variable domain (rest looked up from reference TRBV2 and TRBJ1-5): EPEVTQTPSHQVTQMGQEVILRCVPISNHLYFYWYRQILGQKVEFLVSFYNNEISEKSEIFDDQFSVERPDGSNFTLKIRSTKLEDSAMYFCASRIHSNQPQHFGDGTRLSIL.